Below are 24 T cell receptor beta chains sequenced from a single sample in a study of T cells after posttransplantation cyclophosphamide. Profiled with immunoSEQ multiplex PCR; TCRdb holds only in-frame clones, not every one. The table has 25,000 to 35,000 clones, roughly 85% seen once. Input material: PBMCs. The receptors were gathered from a man in his forties or fifties.

The chain has TRBV5-5 and TRBJ1-1; D is unclear. Trimming cost V 0 bases and J 1 base, with 10 bases left between them. The length of the CDR3 is 15 residues. Germline-derived CDR1 and CDR2 are SGHKS and YYEKEE (reference sequence). CDR3 loop: CASSLDINRNTEAFF. CDR3 DNA sequence: TGTGCCAGCAGCTTGGATATTAACAGGAACACTGAAGCTTTCTTT.

This clone qualifies as large. The gene calls are TRBV11-2 and TRBJ2-1; D not resolved. The CDR3 consists of 13 residues. Germline V CDR1 and CDR2: SGHAT, FQNNGV. The germline V and J ends were trimmed by 0 bases and 6 bases, with 6 bases remaining between them. The CDR3 is CASSLESINEQFF. The DNA of the CDR3 is TGTGCCAGCAGCTTAGAGTCCATCAATGAGCAGTTCTTC.

This clone appeared once. The chain is built from TRBV14 and TRBJ2-7; D may be TRBD2 (5 bases). The CDR3 spans 13 residues. Trimming removed 4 bases at V and 3 bases at J, with 10 bases between. The V gene's germline CDR1 is SGHDN and CDR2 FVKESK. For the CDR3, the DNA is TGTGCCAGCAGCCCTACTAGATTCTACGAGCAGTACTTC. It yields the protein CASSPTRFYEQYF.

The rearrangement links TRBV19 to TRBJ2-5, with TRBD2 matching 8 bases. Germline-derived CDR1 and CDR2 are LNHDA and SQIVND (reference sequence). The CDR3 runs 13 residues. The J segment lost 7 bases and the V segment lost 8 bases, leaving 9 bases of the junction unmatched. The DNA of the CDR3 is TGTGCCAGTTCCTCAGCGGGAGAAGGGACCCAGTACTTC. This translates into CASSSAGEGTQYF.

The chain links TRBV7-9 to TRBJ1-1; 10 nucleotides line up with TRBD1. This CDR3 spans 15 amino acids. Germline CDR1 and CDR2: SEHNR and FQNEAQ (reference sequence). The J segment lost 4 bases and the V segment lost 5 bases, leaving 7 bases of the junction unmatched. CDR3 nucleotides: TGTGCCAGCAGCCCTACGGACAGGGGGGTCACTGAAGCTTTCTTT. Its translation: CASSPTDRGVTEAFF. The whole variable domain, filled in from reference TRBV7-9 and TRBJ1-1, reads DTGVSQNPRHKITKRGQNVTFRCDPISEHNRLYWYRQTLGQGPEFLTYFQNEAQLEKSRLLSDRFSAERPKGSFSTLEIQRTEQGDSAMYLCASSPTDRGVTEAFFGQGTRLTVV.

The rearrangement links TRBV4-1 to TRBJ1-5, with 8 positions matching TRBD1. The CDR3 sequence is 16 residues long. Germline CDR1 MGHRA, CDR2 YSYEKL. With V trimmed by 3 bases and J by 8 bases, 12 bases remained unmatched. The CDR3 region has the DNA TGCGCCAGCAGCCATCCCGGACAGGGAACTTTGAAGCCCCAGCATTTT. Translated: CASSHPGQGTLKPQHF.

The rearrangement joins TRBV5-1 to TRBJ1-2, with no clear D. The CDR3 is 14 amino acids. The germline V gene has CDR1 SGHRS and CDR2 YFSETQ. V was cut by 4 bases and J by 4 bases, with 14 bases left in between. CDR3 coding DNA: TGCGCCAGCAGCGGGGAGGGCTTTTCCTATGGCTACACCTTC. This codes for CASSGEGFSYGYTF. Complete variable domain (other parts from reference TRBV5-1 and TRBJ1-2): KAGVTQTPRYLIKTRGQQVTLSCSPISGHRSVSWYQQTPGQGLQFLFEYFSETQRNKGNFPGRFSGRQFSNSRSEMNVSTLELGDSALYLCASSGEGFSYGYTFGSGTRLTVV.

V and J are TRBV5-4 and TRBJ1-2, with 12 bases that match TRBD1. The CDR3 has 14 amino acids. The trim removed 3 bases at V and 7 bases at J, leaving 4 bases unmatched. Germline V gene sequence: CDR1 SGHNT, CDR2 YYREEE (reference sequence). CDR3 in DNA: TGTGCCAGCAGCTGGGACAGGGGGCAGGGTGGCTACACCTTC. Protein product: CASSWDRGQGGYTF.

The rearrangement joins TRBV30 to TRBJ1-5; D ambiguous. The CDR3 runs 13 residues. Germline CDR1 reads GTSNPN; CDR2 reads SVGIG (reference sequence). Trimming removed 5 bases from V and 1 base from J, with 9 bases in between. CDR3 sequence reads: CAWSRESNQPQHF. CDR3 coding DNA: TGTGCCTGGTCGAGGGAGAGCAATCAGCCCCAGCATTTT.

The chain uses TRBV19 and TRBJ2-1; a possible D gene is TRBD1 (5 bases). The V and J ends lost 3 bases and 0 bases respectively, with 12 bases between them. Looked up from germline, CDR1 is LNHDA and CDR2 is SQIVND (reference sequence). The CDR3 runs to 16 residues. In DNA, the CDR3 is TGTGCCAGTAGTATCTTTCAGGGTAGCTCCTACAATGAGCAGTTCTTC. Translating it yields CASSIFQGSSYNEQFF.

Only one count was recorded for this clone. The chain carries TRBV9 and TRBJ1-4; 8 nucleotides match TRBD1. The germline V gene encodes CDR1 SGDLS and CDR2 YYNGEE. V shed 3 bases, J shed 10 bases, and the junction held 8 bases outside the gene matches. The CDR3 spans 14 residues. DNA for the CDR3: TGTGCCAGCAGCGGCCCAGGGGGCCTCGGAAAACTGTTTTTT. As protein: CASSGPGGLGKLFF.

CDR3 DNA: TGTGCCAGTAGTAAAGGGGGGGTTGGGCAGCCCCAGCATTTT. The encoded protein is CASSKGGVGQPQHF. The chain combines TRBV19 with TRBJ1-5, with D possibly being TRBD1 (6 bases). The CDR3 has 14 residues. CDR1 and CDR2 from the germline V gene are LNHDA and SQIVND (reference sequence). Trimming cost V 4 bases and J 7 bases, with 14 bases left between them.

The rearrangement links TRBV5-5 to TRBJ2-3; D unresolved. Trimming removed 0 bases from V and 6 bases from J, with 14 bases in between. There are 15 residues in the CDR3. The germline CDR1 and CDR2 sequences are SGHKS and YYEKEE (reference sequence). The CDR3 coding sequence is TGTGCCAGCAGCTTGGCCCCACTGACTTCCGATACGCAGTATTTT. Residues: CASSLAPLTSDTQYF.

V usage is TRBV7-9 and J usage is TRBJ1-3; the D gene is possibly TRBD1 (5 bases). This CDR3 spans 14 amino acids. The V gene's germline CDR1 is SEHNR and CDR2 FQNEAQ (reference sequence). The V gene lost 4 bases and the J gene lost 3 bases, with 10 bases spanning the gap. For the CDR3, the DNA is TGTGCCAGCAGCTCCTCGGGACTTGGAAACACCATATATTTT. It codes for CASSSSGLGNTIYF. The full variable domain, in which reference TRBV7-9 and TRBJ1-3 provide the parts outside the CDR3, is DTGVSQNPRHKITKRGQNVTFRCDPISEHNRLYWYRQTLGQGPEFLTYFQNEAQLEKSRLLSDRFSAERPKGSFSTLEIQRTEQGDSAMYLCASSSSGLGNTIYFGEGSWLTVV.

This sequence joins TRBV7-9 and TRBJ2-3, with 9 bases fitting TRBD2. Germline V gives CDR1 SEHNR, CDR2 FQNEAQ (reference sequence). CDR3 length: 16 amino acids. Losses at the gene ends were 5 bases for V and 3 bases for J; bases not matched to a gene: 9. CDR3 DNA sequence: TGTGCCAGCAGCCCCGGCGGCGGGAGGGGAACAGATACGCAGTATTTT. Translated, it gives CASSPGGGRGTDTQYF.

J is TRBJ2-3 and V is TRBV7-9, with 12 positions matching TRBD2. V lost 3 bases and J lost 6; bases outside the gene matches: 4. In germline, CDR1 is SEHNR, CDR2 FQNEAQ (reference sequence). The CDR3 is made up of 15 amino acids. CDR3 in DNA: TGTGCCAGCAGCTTCTCCGGGACTAGCGGGGATACGCAGTATTTT. This codes for CASSFSGTSGDTQYF.

The genes are TRBV5-4 and TRBJ1-1; a weak D match, TRBD1 (5 bases). V lost 6 bases and J 2 bases, leaving 17 bases between the germline ends. Per the germline V gene, CDR1 is SGHNT and CDR2 is YYREEE (reference sequence). The CDR3 is 15 residues long. The CDR3 protein is CASTTPAGGNTEAFF. CDR3 sequence (DNA): TGTGCCAGCACCACTCCAGCGGGGGGAAACACTGAAGCTTTCTTT. The variable domain in full, with the rest retrieved from reference TRBV5-4 and TRBJ1-1, is ETGVTQSPTHLIKTRGQQVTLRCSSQSGHNTVSWYQQALGQGPQFIFQYYREEENGRGNFPPRFSGLQFPNYSSELNVNALELDDSALYLCASTTPAGGNTEAFFGQGTRLTVV.

The rearrangement joins TRBV7-2 to TRBJ2-1, with 14 bases lining up with TRBD2. CDR3 length: 16 residues. With 5 bases clipped from V and 4 bases from J, the junction kept 4 bases outside the gene matches. CDR1 is SGHTA and CDR2 is FQGNSA in the germline V gene. The CDR3 DNA sequence: TGTGCCAGCAGCCATCGGACTAGCGGGGGGTACAATGAGCAGTTCTTC. This codes for CASSHRTSGGYNEQFF.

The V and J genes are TRBV10-3 and TRBJ2-2; tentative D call: TRBD2 (5 bases). The germline V and J ends were trimmed by 2 bases and 7 bases, with 17 bases remaining between them. The V gene's germline CDR1 is ENHRY and CDR2 SYGVKD. CDR3 size: 16 residues. CDR3 sequence (DNA): TGTGCCATCAGTGAGGATCCGACGGGGAGTGGCGGGGAGCTGTTTTTT. Translated: CAISEDPTGSGGELFF.

The chain employs TRBV28 and TRBJ1-6; D gene uncertain. The germline V gene has CDR1 MDHEN and CDR2 SYDVKM. Trimming left V 3 bases short and J 8 bases short, with 14 bases between. The CDR3 extends over 15 amino acids. CDR3 loop: CASSFTGGVHSPLHF. The CDR3, as DNA: TGTGCCAGCAGTTTCACGGGAGGAGTACATTCACCCCTCCACTTT. Drawing the rest from reference TRBV28 and TRBJ1-6, the complete variable domain is DVKVTQSSRYLVKRTGEKVFLECVQDMDHENMFWYRQDPGLGLRLIYFSYDVKMKEKGDIPEGYSVSREKKERFSLILESASTNQTSMYLCASSFTGGVHSPLHFGNGTRLTVT.

The chain combines TRBV18 with TRBJ1-5, with 9 bases matching TRBD1. The germline V gene encodes CDR1 KGHSH and CDR2 LQKENI. This CDR3 has 16 residues. V lost 4 bases, J lost 5 bases, and 9 bases stayed unmatched. As DNA, the CDR3 is TGTGCCAGCTCACAAACAGGGGGCGTGGGCGATCAGCCCCAGCATTTT. Protein sequence: CASSQTGGVGDQPQHF.

This chain links TRBV7-6 with TRBJ1-3; D is perhaps TRBD1 (5 bases). The germline gives CDR1 SGHVS, CDR2 FNYEAQ. V was trimmed by 8 bases and J by 7 bases, leaving 12 bases between them. This CDR3 region has 12 residues. This chain's CDR3 is CASGAGGNTIYF. CDR3 in DNA: TGTGCCAGCGGGGCCGGGGGGAACACCATATATTTT.

The V call is TRBV2, the J call TRBJ1-5; D is ambiguous. The germline CDR1 and CDR2 sequences are SNHLY and FYNNEI. CDR3 size: 15 residues. V lost 8 bases and J lost 3, with 17 bases in between. Written as DNA, the CDR3 is TGTGCCAGCGGCGAGACACTTTCCCCCAATCAGCCCCAGCATTTT. As protein: CASGETLSPNQPQHF.

The chain has TRBV29-1 and TRBJ2-5, with D perhaps matching TRBD2 (5 bases). This CDR3 contains 12 residues. V dropped 4 bases and J dropped 5 bases, with 11 bases sitting between them. From germline, CDR1 is SQVTM and CDR2 ANQGSEA. Written as DNA, the CDR3 is TGCAGCGTTGCTGATGGACTGGAGACCCAGTACTTC. Protein sequence: CSVADGLETQYF.